The T cell receptor beta chain under discussion was sequenced for a study of T cells expressing NK-cell markers (dated by TCRdb to 2018 to 2020). With respect to the entire study: In sorted CD3+CD56+NKG2C+, CD3+CD56+NKG2C- and CD3+CD56-NKG2C+ T-cell subsets from 7 to 9 donors, TCR beta-chain repertoires were profiled. Randomly selected healthy volunteers, three men and five women, were used as the eight sequenced donors. Illumina HiSeq 2000/2500, MiSeq or NextSeq was used to sequence libraries as 2 x 150 bp reads. Among the eight sequenced donors, only one was HCMV-seronegative, while the other seven were HCMV-seropositive. General findings and caveats noted by the study authors: Whether the expanded NKG2C-expressing T cell clones were specific for HCMV antigens remained unclear. For roughly six donors, the dominant CD3+CD56+NKG2C+ clonotypes were among the top 10 CD8+ clonotypes and accounted for roughly 1.0-7.5% of CD8+ T cells. Those dominant clonotypes were again the most abundant among CD3+CD56-NKG2C+ cells in four donors, at roughly 25-65%.

The instrument given in TCRdb is Illumina HiSeq 2000. The TCR beta cDNA libraries were made using 5'RACE template switching, a step that added both a universal primer site and unique molecular identifiers. Synthesis of cDNA was primed from the TCR beta constant segment and was followed by two consecutive PCR amplification steps. Per the authors' processing: MIGEC handled demultiplexing of the reads and grouping by UMI, while MiTCR was used to assemble and quantify clonotypes. To remove erroneous sequences, TCR cDNA sequences were retained only when supported by two or more reads. The tcR package was used for downstream repertoire analysis, and clonotypes were matched between fractions using CDR3 nucleotide sequence together with V segment. VDJmatch was used to annotate antigen specificity against VDJdb, with one amino acid substitution allowed in CDR3. One entry per CDR3 protein sequence results from the TCRdb reprocessing of the reads, with DNA left out. The V and J calls and clone size are TCRdb's, not the authors'. This sample's table contains some 600,000 distinct CDR3 sequences. The biggest ten clones account for around 4% of the sample.

CDR1 is given as SQVTM and CDR2 as ANQGSEA, both from the germline V gene. From cysteine to phenylalanine, the CDR3 is 12 amino acids long. DNA was not recorded. A commercial ELISA kit detecting HCMV-specific IgG in serum was used to determine HCMV serostatus. Peripheral blood mononuclear cells were isolated from blood by Ficoll density gradient centrifugation. A word on this clonotype: The specificity of this receptor is unknown.

The receptor chain draws on TRBV29-1 and TRBJ2-7; absent DNA, TCRdb's TRBD1 call cannot be checked. The sample consisted of blood T cells: a sorted CD56 or NKG2C T cell subset, CD4+ or CD8+ T cells, or bulk PBMC T cells (not recorded which). The sequence came from a man in his late teens or twenties in good health. Donor details come from another sample of the same person, matched by shared clones. The CDR3 reads CSVPGPTYEQYF.